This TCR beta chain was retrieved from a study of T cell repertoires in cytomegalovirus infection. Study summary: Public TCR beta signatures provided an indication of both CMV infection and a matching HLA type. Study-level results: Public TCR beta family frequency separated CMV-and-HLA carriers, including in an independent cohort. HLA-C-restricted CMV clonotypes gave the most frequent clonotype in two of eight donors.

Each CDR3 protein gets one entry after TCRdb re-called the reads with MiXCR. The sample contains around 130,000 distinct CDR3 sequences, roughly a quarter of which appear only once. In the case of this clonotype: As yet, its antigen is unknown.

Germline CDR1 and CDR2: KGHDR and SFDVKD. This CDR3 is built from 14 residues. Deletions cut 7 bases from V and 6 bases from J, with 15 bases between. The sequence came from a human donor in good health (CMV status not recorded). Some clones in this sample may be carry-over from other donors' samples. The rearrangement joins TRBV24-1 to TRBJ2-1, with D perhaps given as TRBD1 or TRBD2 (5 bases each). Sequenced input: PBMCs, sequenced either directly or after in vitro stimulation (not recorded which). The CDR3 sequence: CATSRQSGSNEQFF. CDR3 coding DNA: TGTGCCACCAGCCGACAGAGCGGTAGCAATGAGCAGTTCTTC.